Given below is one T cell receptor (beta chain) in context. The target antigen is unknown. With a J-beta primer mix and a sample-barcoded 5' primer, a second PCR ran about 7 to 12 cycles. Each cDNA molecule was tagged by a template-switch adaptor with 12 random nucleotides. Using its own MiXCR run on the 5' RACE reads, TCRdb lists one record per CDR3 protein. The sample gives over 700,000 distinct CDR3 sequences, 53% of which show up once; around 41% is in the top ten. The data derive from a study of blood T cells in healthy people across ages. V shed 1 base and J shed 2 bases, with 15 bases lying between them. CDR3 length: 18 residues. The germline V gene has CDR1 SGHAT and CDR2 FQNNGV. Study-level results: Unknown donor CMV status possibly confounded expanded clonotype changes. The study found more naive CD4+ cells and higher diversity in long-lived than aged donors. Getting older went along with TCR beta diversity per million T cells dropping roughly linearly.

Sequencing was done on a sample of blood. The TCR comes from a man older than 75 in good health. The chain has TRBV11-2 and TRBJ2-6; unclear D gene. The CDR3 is CASSLGSFWITGANVLTF. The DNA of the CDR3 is TGTGCCAGCAGCTTAGGCTCCTTCTGGATAACTGGGGCCAACGTCCTGACTTTC.